This T cell receptor (beta chain) comes out of a study of blood T cell repertoires in COVID-19. Study at large: Samples taken during acute and convalescent COVID-19 were collected in the United States, Italy and Spain. Sample material is recorded as cDNA or gDNA derived from T cells, B-cell-depleted T cells, or PBMCs.

Authors' data handling: Reference gene primers were amplified, and this amplification served to estimate nucleated cell counts. TCRdb keeps only in-frame clones here, not all; method: immunoSEQ multiplex PCR. V and J calls and clone size are those listed in that table; D and trimming were worked out from the DNA. The table shows 100,000 to 150,000 clones, with around 80% occurring only once. Germline V gene sequence: CDR1 SGHKS, CDR2 YYEKEE (reference sequence). The CDR3 has 15 residues. Trimming cost V 5 bases and J 4 bases; bases outside gene matches: 10. Sequencing was done on a sample of peripheral blood. This sequence joins TRBV5-5 and TRBJ2-3; TRBD2 matches at 7 bases. The sequence came from a woman aged 50 to 60 with acute or convalescent COVID-19. The CDR3: CASSFGAGVADTQYF. In DNA form, the CDR3 reads TGTGCCAGCAGTTTTGGGGCGGGAGTGGCAGATACGCAGTATTTT.